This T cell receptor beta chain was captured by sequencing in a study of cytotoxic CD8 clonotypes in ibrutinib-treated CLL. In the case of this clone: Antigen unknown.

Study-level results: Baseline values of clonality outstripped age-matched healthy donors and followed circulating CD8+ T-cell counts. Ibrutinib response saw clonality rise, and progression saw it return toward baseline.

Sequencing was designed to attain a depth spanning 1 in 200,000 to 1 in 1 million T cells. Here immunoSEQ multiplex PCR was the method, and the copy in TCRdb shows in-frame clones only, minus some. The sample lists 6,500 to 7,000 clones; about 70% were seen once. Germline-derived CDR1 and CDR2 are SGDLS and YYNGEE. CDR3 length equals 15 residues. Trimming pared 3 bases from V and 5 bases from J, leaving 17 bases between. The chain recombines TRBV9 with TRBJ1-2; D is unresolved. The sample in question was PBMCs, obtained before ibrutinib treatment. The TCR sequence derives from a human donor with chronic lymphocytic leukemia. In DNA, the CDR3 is TGTGCCAGCAGCGCCCAGGTGGAACCCTTATATGGCTACACCTTC. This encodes CASSAQVEPLYGYTF.